A single sample is the source of the 8 T cell receptor beta chains below, sequenced in a study of cytomegalovirus exposure and HLA in healthy donors. Sequencing was performed with immunoSEQ multiplex PCR; in TCRdb, only in-frame clones are kept and a portion is missing. The sample has approximately 160,000 clones, about nine tenths seen once; the top ten hold around 3.8%. Specimen: PBMCs. The receptor set was obtained from a man between 18 and 29 years old in good health and CMV-seropositive.

This clone was observed a handful of times. This chain uses TRBV7-9 with TRBJ2-3, with a possible D match to TRBD1 (6 bases). Looked up from germline, CDR1 is SEHNR and CDR2 is FQNEAQ (reference sequence). This CDR3 contains 14 residues. V was shortened by 8 bases and J by 3 bases, with 15 bases between the two germline ends. The CDR3, as DNA: TGTGCCAGCTCAGACAGGTTAAGGACAGATACGCAGTATTTT. Its protein is CASSDRLRTDTQYF. The full variable domain, in which reference TRBV7-9 and TRBJ2-3 provide the parts outside the CDR3, is DTGVSQNPRHKITKRGQNVTFRCDPISEHNRLYWYRQTLGQGPEFLTYFQNEAQLEKSRLLSDRFSAERPKGSFSTLEIQRTEQGDSAMYLCASSDRLRTDTQYFGPGTRLTVL.

The rearrangement links TRBV10-3 to TRBJ2-1, with a possible D match to TRBD1 (5 bases). The CDR3 has 16 amino acids. V was trimmed by 2 bases and J by 1 base, leaving 12 bases between them. Looked up from germline, CDR1 is ENHRY and CDR2 is SYGVKD. The CDR3 sequence: CAISEATGESYNEQFF. CDR3 nucleotide sequence: TGTGCCATCAGTGAGGCAACAGGTGAATCCTACAATGAGCAGTTCTTC.

The rearrangement joins TRBV30 to TRBJ1-5, with TRBD1 identical over 9 bases. From germline, CDR1 is GTSNPN and CDR2 SVGIG (reference sequence). The junction had 2 bases not matched to a gene; V was cut back by 1 base and J by 4 bases. The CDR3 runs to 14 residues. DNA of the CDR3: TGTGCCTGGAGTGCAGGACAGGGGAATCAGCCCCAGCATTTT. Its protein is CAWSAGQGNQPQHF.

The chain uses TRBV18 and TRBJ1-2; D gene unclear. The CDR3 runs to 13 residues. The germline V gene has CDR1 KGHSH and CDR2 LQKENI. V lost 3 bases to trimming and J lost 8 bases, with 13 bases between them. The CDR3 nucleotides read TGTGCCAGCTCACCGGGCGGGTCGAACGGCTACACCTTC. Its protein is CASSPGGSNGYTF.

V gene TRBV7-9 combines with J gene TRBJ2-3; 7 bases match TRBD2. Trimming cost V 2 bases and J 2 bases; bases outside gene matches: 10. The germline CDR1 and CDR2 sequences are SEHNR and FQNEAQ (reference sequence). The length of the CDR3 is 17 residues. DNA for the CDR3: TGTGCCAGCAGCTTAAAAAGGGGAGCGGGGTCCACAGATACGCAGTATTTT. Translated, it gives CASSLKRGAGSTDTQYF.

The V call is TRBV6-1, the J call TRBJ1-5; no clear D gene. V was pared by 4 bases and J by 2 bases, with 9 bases between. CDR3 size: 14 residues. Germline V gene sequence: CDR1 MNHNS, CDR2 SASEGT. Here the CDR3 DNA reads TGTGCCAGCAGTGGGAGTGTTCGCAATCAGCCCCAGCATTTT. Protein sequence: CASSGSVRNQPQHF.

The chain joins TRBV5-1 to TRBJ2-1, with 8 bases matching TRBD1. J lost 5 bases, V lost 3 bases, and 7 bases had no gene match. CDR3 length: 15 amino acids. CDR1 is SGHRS, CDR2 YFSETQ, per germline. CDR3 amino acids: CASSWTGTGNNEQFF. DNA of the CDR3: TGCGCCAGCAGCTGGACCGGGACAGGCAACAATGAGCAGTTCTTC.

V gene TRBV4-2 combines with J gene TRBJ2-3; 9 bases align to TRBD2. V lost 1 base, J lost 5 bases, and 13 bases stayed unmatched. Per the germline V gene, CDR1 is LGHNA and CDR2 is YNFKEQ. The CDR3 runs to 18 residues. The CDR3 DNA is TGTGCCAGCAGCCAAGCGGGACTAGCCCCATTCGGGGGAGATACGCAGTATTTT. This translates into CASSQAGLAPFGGDTQYF.